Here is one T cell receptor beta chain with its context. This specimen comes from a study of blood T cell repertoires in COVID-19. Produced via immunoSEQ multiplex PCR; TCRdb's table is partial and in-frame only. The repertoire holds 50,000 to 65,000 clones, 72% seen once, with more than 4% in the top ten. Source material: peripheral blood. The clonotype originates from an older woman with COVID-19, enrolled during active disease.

The CDR3 sequence is CASMSGETQYF. The DNA of the CDR3 is TGTGCCAGCATGTCGGGGGAGACCCAGTACTTC. This sequence joins TRBV5-6 and TRBJ2-5, with a tentative D call TRBD2 (5 bases). The length of the CDR3 is 11 residues. The V gene lost 6 bases and the J gene lost 5 bases, with 8 bases spanning the gap. Germline V gives CDR1 SGHDT, CDR2 YYEEEE.